A single sample is the source of the 24 T cell receptor beta chains below, sequenced in a study of Ad26.COV2.S vaccination and SARS-CoV-2 variants. Produced via immunoSEQ multiplex PCR; TCRdb's table is partial and in-frame only. In the table there are over 130,000 clones, about nine tenths of which are singletons. Sequences were derived from peripheral blood, sampled after recovery from COVID-19. These receptors were taken from a human donor who had recovered from COVID-19.

Note on this clone: Relative to the germline gene, one junction end is altered; a read error may explain this. The chain uses TRBV6-5 and TRBJ2-1, with D unresolved. Germline values: CDR1 MNHEY, CDR2 SVGAGI. This CDR3 has 15 residues. The CDR3 here is CVSISVYSSYNEQFF. CDR3 nucleotide sequence: TGTGTCAGCATTTCAGTTTACAGCTCCTACAATGAGCAGTTCTTC.

The chain combines TRBV30 with TRBJ1-5; D is perhaps TRBD1 (6 bases). This CDR3 is 17 amino acids long. V was clipped by 0 bases and J by 0 bases, with 15 bases between them. Germline lookup yields CDR1 GTSNPN and CDR2 SVGIG (reference sequence). The CDR3 region is CAWSVDRGSYSNQPQHF. The DNA for the CDR3 is TGTGCCTGGAGTGTGGACAGAGGATCCTATAGCAATCAGCCCCAGCATTTT. Full variable domain (remainder filled in from reference TRBV30 and TRBJ1-5): SQTIHQWPATLVQPVGSPLSLECTVEGTSNPNLYWYRQAAGRGLQLLFYSVGIGQISSEVPQNLSASRPQDRQFILSSKKLLLSDSGFYLCAWSVDRGSYSNQPQHFGDGTRLSIL.

The V call is TRBV14, the J call TRBJ2-1; 13 nucleotides agree with TRBD2. The CDR3 sequence is 16 residues long. Germline lookup yields CDR1 SGHDN and CDR2 FVKESK. Trimming took 2 bases from V and 6 from J; bases not matched to a gene: 4. The DNA for the CDR3 is TGTGCCAGCAGCCAATTACTAGCGGGGGGGACCAATGAGCAGTTCTTC. Translating gives CASSQLLAGGTNEQFF.

This clone was recorded once. The chain is built from TRBV9 and TRBJ1-1; no reliable D call. This CDR3 comprises 14 residues. Trimming pared 0 bases from V and 4 bases from J, leaving 10 bases between. CDR1 SGDLS and CDR2 YYNGEE come from the germline V gene. CDR3: CASSVAHEGTEAFF. CDR3 in DNA: TGTGCCAGCAGCGTAGCCCATGAGGGCACTGAAGCTTTCTTT. The full variable domain, in which reference TRBV9 and TRBJ1-1 provide the parts outside the CDR3, is DSGVTQTPKHLITATGQRVTLRCSPRSGDLSVYWYQQSLDQGLQFLIQYYNGEERAKGNILERFSAQQFPDLHSELNLSSLELGDSALYFCASSVAHEGTEAFFGQGTRLTVV.

The genes are TRBV7-8 and TRBJ1-1; no definite D call. This CDR3 spans 13 amino acids. Germline values: CDR1 SGHVS, CDR2 FQNEAQ. V lost 1 base, J lost 3 bases, and 6 bases lay in between. CDR3 residues: CASSLESHTEAFF. DNA of the CDR3: TGTGCCAGCAGCTTAGAGTCCCACACTGAAGCTTTCTTT.

In this sample, this clone turned up once. V usage is TRBV4-1 and J usage is TRBJ2-2; tentatively, D is TRBD1 (6 bases). Germline CDR1 and CDR2: MGHRA and YSYEKL. Between the trimmed V and J ends, which lost 1 base and 7 bases, there was a span of 13 bases. There are 15 residues in the CDR3. In nucleotides, the CDR3 is TGCGCCAGCAGCCAAGGGGGGCAGGGCGGCGGGGAGCTGTTTTTT. This translates into CASSQGGQGGGELFF.

This chain uses TRBV6-4 with TRBJ1-4; the D is unclear. The CDR3 extends over 15 amino acids. V dropped 5 bases and J dropped 0 bases, with 10 bases sitting between them. The germline gives CDR1 MRHNA, CDR2 SNTAGT. CDR3: CASSRTDATNEKLFF. CDR3 DNA: TGTGCCAGCAGTAGGACGGACGCAACTAATGAAAAACTGTTTTTT.

In this sample, this clone turned up once. The V call is TRBV7-6, the J call TRBJ2-7; D gene ambiguous. V was clipped by 5 bases and J by 5 bases, with 25 bases between them. The CDR3 covers 17 residues. CDR1 and CDR2 (germline): SGHVS, FNYEAQ. This chain's CDR3 is CASSPPPGRLIPNEQYF. CDR3 DNA sequence: TGTGCCAGCAGCCCCCCTCCTGGGCGTTTGATTCCTAACGAGCAGTACTTC.

The chain uses TRBV7-2 and TRBJ2-1; D is possibly TRBD1 or TRBD2 (5 bases each). Germline loops: CDR1 SGHTA, CDR2 FQGNSA. The CDR3 consists of 17 residues. The V end lost 5 bases, the J end lost 4 bases, and 21 bases lay between the germline ends. The CDR3: CASSRQTGTLPYNEQFF. CDR3 DNA sequence: TGTGCCAGCAGCAGACAGACCGGGACCCTACCATACAATGAGCAGTTCTTC. Full variable domain (remainder filled in from reference TRBV7-2 and TRBJ2-1): GAGVSQSPSNKVTEKGKDVELRCDPISGHTALYWYRQSLGQGLEFLIYFQGNSAPDKSGLPSDRFSAERTGGSVSTLTIQRTQQEDSAVYLCASSRQTGTLPYNEQFFGPGTRLTVL.

This chain connects TRBV7-2 to TRBJ1-2; D possibly corresponds to TRBD1 (6 bases). V was shortened by 1 base and J by 4 bases, with 10 bases between the two germline ends. The CDR3 contains 14 residues. Per the germline V gene, CDR1 is SGHTA and CDR2 is FQGNSA. The CDR3 region is CASSLDRGGYGYTF. The CDR3 DNA sequence: TGTGCCAGCAGCTTAGACAGAGGGGGCTATGGCTACACCTTC.

The chain has TRBV10-3 and TRBJ1-1, with D hard to call. The CDR3 extends over 14 amino acids. In germline, CDR1 is ENHRY, CDR2 SYGVKD. Trimming removed 8 bases at V and 4 bases at J, with 17 bases between. The CDR3, as DNA: TGTGCCATCGAGCCCGCCGGGGAGGCCACTGAAGCTTTCTTT. As protein: CAIEPAGEATEAFF.

The chain is built from TRBV3-1 (or the pseudogene TRBV3-2) and TRBJ2-7; D uncertain. In germline, CDR1 is LGHDT, CDR2 YNNKEL (reference sequence). V lost 4 bases to trimming and J lost 5 bases, with 15 bases between them. CDR3 length: 14 residues. CDR3 loop: CASSPENGAHEQYF. The DNA of the CDR3 is TGTGCCAGCAGCCCGGAAAACGGCGCCCACGAGCAGTACTTC.

CDR3 residues: CASSWAGNTGELFF. CDR3 bases: TGTGCCAGCAGTTGGGCGGGGAACACCGGGGAGCTGTTTTTT. The chain combines TRBV6-5 with TRBJ2-2, with a tentative D call TRBD2 (5 bases). V was shortened by 4 bases and J by 1 base, with 7 bases between the two germline ends. Looked up from germline, CDR1 is MNHEY and CDR2 is SVGAGI. The CDR3 covers 14 residues.

The V call is TRBV6-4, the J call TRBJ2-7, with 9 nucleotides matching TRBD2. The V gene end was trimmed by 3 bases and the J gene end by 2 bases; junction bases not matched to a gene: 2. Germline lookup yields CDR1 MRHNA and CDR2 SNTAGT. The CDR3 consists of 14 residues. For the CDR3, the DNA is TGTGCCAGCAGTGAGGCGGGGGGGCCCTACGAGCAGTACTTC. Amino acids: CASSEAGGPYEQYF.

V and J are TRBV7-8 and TRBJ1-1; D gene unclear. The CDR3 has 14 amino acids. V dropped 0 bases and J dropped 6 bases, with 11 bases sitting between them. Germline V gene data show CDR1 as SGHVS and CDR2 as FQNEAQ. The CDR3 region has the DNA TGTGCCAGCAGCTTAGCGTCGAAGGTTCCTGAAGCTTTCTTT. Residues: CASSLASKVPEAFF.

This chain uses TRBV18 with TRBJ1-2; a possible D gene is TRBD1 (5 bases). The CDR3 sequence is 15 residues long. Trimming pared 0 bases from V and 3 bases from J, leaving 11 bases between. Germline CDR1 and CDR2: KGHSH and LQKENI. CDR3 sequence reads: CASSPPGQGDYGYTF. CDR3 nucleotide sequence: TGTGCCAGCTCACCACCGGGGCAGGGTGACTATGGCTACACCTTC. Filled out from reference TRBV18 and TRBJ1-2, the complete variable domain reads NAGVMQNPRHLVRRRGQEARLRCSPMKGHSHVYWYRQLPEEGLKFMVYLQKENIIDESGMPKERFSAEFPKEGPSILRIQQVVRGDSAAYFCASSPPGQGDYGYTFGSGTRLTVV.

The chain has TRBV6-5 and TRBJ1-5; TRBD1 matches at 8 bases. Germline V gene sequence: CDR1 MNHEY, CDR2 SVGAGI. Losses at the gene ends were 5 bases for V and 7 bases for J; bases not matched to a gene: 10. CDR3 length: 15 amino acids. The CDR3, as DNA: TGTGCCAGCAGTCGGACAGGGATTCCGGGGCAGCCCCAGCATTTT. Translated, it gives CASSRTGIPGQPQHF.

Only one count was recorded for this clone. The rearrangement links TRBV25-1 to TRBJ1-5; possible D gene TRBD1, 6 bases. V was shortened by 6 bases and J by 4 bases, with 7 bases between the two germline ends. The CDR3 has 12 amino acids. CDR1 is MGHDK, CDR2 SYGVNS, per germline. Written as DNA, the CDR3 is TGTGCCAGCAGCACAGGGAATCAGCCCCAGCATTTT. Encoded protein: CASSTGNQPQHF.

The chain is built from TRBV9 and TRBJ1-4; no reliable D call. V was trimmed by 0 bases and J by 4 bases, leaving 7 bases between them. Germline V CDR1 and CDR2: SGDLS, YYNGEE. The CDR3 runs to 14 residues. The CDR3 DNA follows: TGTGCCAGCAGCGTAGCGGCAGGTAATGAAAAACTGTTTTTT. Residues: CASSVAAGNEKLFF.

For this clone: This sample also contains other DNA sequences that code for the same CDR3. The rearrangement uses TRBV27 and TRBJ2-2; D gene uncertain. Germline CDR1 and CDR2: MNHEY and SMNVEV (reference sequence). This CDR3 comprises 12 residues. V dropped 2 bases and J dropped 6 bases, with 4 bases sitting between them. For the CDR3, the DNA is TGTGCCAGCAGTTTAAGTGCCGGGGAGCTGTTTTTT. It specifies CASSLSAGELFF.

This rearrangement joins TRBV6-5 to TRBJ1-1; 9 nucleotides line up with TRBD1. Germline CDR1 is MNHEY and CDR2 is SVGAGI. V shed 10 bases, J shed 5 bases, and the junction held 5 bases outside the gene matches. This CDR3 has 12 residues. This CDR3 is CATRQGDTEAFF. The DNA for the CDR3 is TGTGCCACTAGACAGGGGGATACTGAAGCTTTCTTT.

The chain links TRBV20-1 to TRBJ2-3; TRBD1 is a possible D gene (6 bases). The germline V gene has CDR1 DFQATT and CDR2 SNEGSKA (reference sequence). The ends were cut back, 3 bases at V and 6 bases at J, with 22 bases in the middle. The CDR3 loop spans 16 amino acids. CDR3 sequence: CSASLGAARGADTQYF. CDR3 coding DNA: TGCAGTGCTAGTTTGGGGGCAGCAAGGGGCGCGGATACGCAGTATTTT.

The chain carries TRBV29-1 and TRBJ2-7; D call uncertain. The CDR3 extends over 12 amino acids. The germline gives CDR1 SQVTM, CDR2 ANQGSEA. Trimming shortened V by 3 bases and J by 2 bases, and 8 bases separated the two germline ends. In nucleotides, the CDR3 is TGCAGCGTTGAGCGGCCACCCTACGAGCAGTACTTC. Encoded protein: CSVERPPYEQYF.

J is TRBJ1-4 and V is TRBV30, with D possibly TRBD1 on 6 matching bases. CDR1 is GTSNPN, CDR2 SVGIG, per germline (reference sequence). The CDR3 spans 14 residues. Trimming removed 5 bases from V and 6 bases from J, with 16 bases in between. CDR3 sequence: CAWDNRAGDEKLFF. The CDR3 DNA reads TGTGCCTGGGACAACAGGGCAGGGGATGAAAAACTGTTTTTT.